The sample holds many counts of the clone carrying this TCR beta chain. Its specificity is not known. TCRdb called the multiplex PCR reads again in MiXCR, with one record for every CDR3 protein. The table has nearly 200,000 distinct CDR3 sequences, around 29% seen once. The germline gives CDR1 SGDLS, CDR2 YYNGEE. This CDR3 spans 15 amino acids. Trimming left V 0 bases short and J 8 bases short, with 14 bases between. The data derive from a study of breast tumors, draining lymph nodes, adjacent tissues. Whole-study results and caveats: Tumors had less TCR diversity than lymph nodes, more than nontumor tissue. The lymph node origin of tumor T cells was framed as consistent with a hypothesis, not demonstrated. Luminal-like breast cancer showed significantly higher tumor–nontumor repertoire similarity than basal-like.

Breast cancer patients provided tissue from their axillary draining lymph nodes. V gene TRBV9 combines with J gene TRBJ1-4; unclear D gene. Sequenced: axillary lymph node tissue. This TCR was sampled from a female donor with breast cancer. Some clones in this sample may be carry-over from other donors' samples. CDR3 residues: CASSVGPGDGEKLFF. The CDR3 DNA reads as TGTGCCAGCAGCGTAGGGCCTGGGGATGGGGAAAAACTGTTTTTT.